The rows below give T cell receptor beta chains drawn from one sample of a study of identical twins. TCRdb passed the 5' RACE reads through MiXCR, listing each CDR3 protein once. This sample has hundreds of thousands of distinct CDR3 sequences, with roughly 6.2% found just once. The sequenced sample was naive T cells sorted from blood. The receptors derive from a man between 18 and 29 years old in good health. Both conserved end residues are part of each CDR3.

v_gene: TRBV3-1
CDR3aa: CASSPSGTVFNGELFF

v_gene: TRBV30
CDR3aa: CAWNHRTGGTGELFF

v_gene: TRBV5-1
CDR3aa: CASSLTGSAAYNEQFF

v_gene: TRBV6-5
CDR3aa: CASSYGSGEQYF

v_gene: TRBV11-2
CDR3aa: CASSWGGRQGRVNTEAFF

v_gene: TRBV12-3/TRBV12-4
CDR3aa: CASSLHQGVDGYTF

v_gene: TRBV7-2
CDR3aa: CASSPGLGAGELFF

v_gene: TRBV7-9
CDR3aa: CASSFGREDQQYF

v_gene: TRBV5-4
CDR3aa: CASSPNYQPRVRSIF

v_gene: TRBV29-1
CDR3aa: CSVRDRGRVNEQFF

v_gene: TRBV12-3/TRBV12-4
CDR3aa: CASSLGTGSGYTF

v_gene: TRBV20-1
CDR3aa: CSATRALQETQYF

v_gene: TRBV5-1
CDR3aa: CASSLANFVEGVREKLFF

v_gene: TRBV7-2
CDR3aa: CASSSPNQPQHF

v_gene: TRBV28
CDR3aa: CASRPRLAGDTQYF

v_gene: TRBV12-3/TRBV12-4
CDR3aa: CASSLNRGHTEAFF

v_gene: TRBV12-3/TRBV12-4
CDR3aa: CASSLIAATQYF

v_gene: TRBV7-9
CDR3aa: CASSLAREPGELFF

v_gene: TRBV12-3/TRBV12-4
CDR3aa: CASGAVAGELFF

v_gene: TRBV14
CDR3aa: CASSQDFGSGNEQFF

v_gene: TRBV9
CDR3aa: CASSVGAGQETQYF

v_gene: TRBV12-3/TRBV12-4
CDR3aa: CASQFAPDTQYF

v_gene: TRBV6-2/TRBV6-3
CDR3aa: CASSYPPTSGRIGETQYF

v_gene: TRBV20-1
CDR3aa: CSAWGVRHTQYF

v_gene: TRBV21-1
CDR3aa: CASSQDNSDGRRLNQPQHF

v_gene: TRBV12-3/TRBV12-4
CDR3aa: CASSSTPTGYETQYF

v_gene: TRBV20-1
CDR3aa: CSARSYLGNSPLHF

v_gene: TRBV29-1
CDR3aa: CSVERILNTEAFF

v_gene: TRBV7-8
CDR3aa: CASSSSAGGGSDTQYF

v_gene: TRBV5-1
CDR3aa: CASRVTTGELFF

v_gene: TRBV5-1
CDR3aa: CASSFRGENNEQYF

v_gene: TRBV20-1
CDR3aa: CSASASGREETQYF

v_gene: TRBV7-8
CDR3aa: CASSSVSGVSYNEQFF

v_gene: TRBV9
CDR3aa: CASSVDDRDRNTEAFF

v_gene: TRBV6-2/TRBV6-3
CDR3aa: CASRAPGQGYNEQFF

v_gene: TRBV28
CDR3aa: CASSLTQSYEQYF

v_gene: TRBV5-8
CDR3aa: CASIPGANVLTF

v_gene: TRBV27
CDR3aa: CASRIGTAQGEQFF

v_gene: TRBV28
CDR3aa: CASRGVADNEQFF

v_gene: TRBV24-1
CDR3aa: CATSPETGNTGELFF